Here is one T cell receptor (beta chain) with its context. Its antigen is undetermined. Since a much larger clone is just one base distant, this may be a read error. This sample is drawn from a study of T cells in Graves' hyperthyroidism and ophthalmopathy. Template material for amplifying TCR beta CDR3 regions consisted of RNA transcripts. During a first-round RT-PCR of the TCR CDR3, the HTBI primer set was used. TCRdb recomputed calls from the multiplex PCR reads with MiXCR, one row per CDR3 protein. The table has hundreds of thousands of distinct CDR3 sequences, 15% to 19% seen once. For the diagnoses, clinical symptoms, serum thyroxine and TRAb, thyroid ultrasound and orbital computed tomography were used. General observations from the study: Researchers found most expanded thyroid clonotypes above 0.001 in blood as well.

CDR1 and CDR2 from the germline V gene are MNHNS and SASEGT. V dropped 6 bases and J dropped 0 bases, with 8 bases sitting between them. This CDR3 region has 13 residues. Sequenced sample: blood. The chain uses TRBV6-1 and TRBJ1-1, with no clear D. The TCR comes from a woman younger than 35 with Graves' hyperthyroidism. CDR3 nucleotide sequence: TGTGCCAGCAGACGGGTAGTGAACACTGAAGCTTTCTTT. Protein product: CASRRVVNTEAFF.